Detailed here is one T cell receptor beta chain. Its antigen specificity is not known. Base qualities are not at hand, and no much larger clone is one base apart. This record comes from a study of cytomegalovirus exposure and HLA in healthy donors (dated by TCRdb to 2017 to 2019). Notes on the research overall: An earlier analysis of roughly 570 of the donors reported 276 Gb of sequence data and around 100 million unique TCR beta sequences obtained from about 179 million T cells. Roughly 300 gigabases of sequencing data and roughly 80 million unique TCR sequences made up an early release that covered under 750 HLA-typed donors. The genetic ancestry cluster associated with self-reported Caucasian donors included about 81% of the roughly 400 genotyped donors. The study aimed to test whether cataloging public T cell receptors could reveal signatures of past pathogen exposure. The study profiled the T cell repertoires of about 720 subjects by immunosequencing and related them to cytomegalovirus serostatus. Along with the approximately 700-subject first cohort, a separate validation cohort of over a hundred different subjects was used. The study combined high-throughput TCR immunosequencing, statistical association of individual TCRs with disease status, and machine learning to predict cytomegalovirus infection status. To study patterns of TCR occurrence, a later analysis re-analyzed previously published TCR beta repertoires from 550 to 800 donors and added high-resolution HLA genotyping. In the later analysis, no new phenotypic data were used to find candidate immune exposures; instead, reliance was placed on TCR beta sequences and their occurrence across donors. To decide whether each TCR beta V gene segment behaved as functional or pseudogenic, an earlier analysis of approximately 590 of the donors relied on high-throughput TCR beta sequencing. Donor age, sex, ethnicity and CMV serostatus were compiled alongside the repertoire data. In a later genetic analysis, genome-wide SNP genotypes for about three fifths of the roughly 670 donors were used, and that subset was treated as a discovery cohort. Every repertoire in the discovery cohort had been generated on one and the same sequencing platform. HLA typing covered class I and class II loci at four-digit resolution. Typing coverage differed by locus: A, B, C, DRB1 and DQB1 were typed in roughly 620-640 donors, DQA1 in approximately 520, DPA1 in some 570, and DPB1 in 450 to 490. A handful of DR-DQ haplotypes were treated as single units for association and clustering because of strong linkage in the cohort. Among some 410 genotyped donors of the cohort, an average of about 240,000 unique TCR beta nucleotide sequences was sequenced per donor, of which approximately 19% were non-productive. General findings and caveats noted by the study authors: The classifier was reported to diagnose cytomegalovirus status with high specificity and sensitivity in both the original and validation cohorts. Three of the identified cytomegalovirus-associated TCR beta chains were confirmed in vitro to be specific for cytomegalovirus antigens. In a later analysis, TCR association rates were found to vary across HLA loci, with the most associated TCRs seen for DRB1 alleles and the fewest for HLA-C alleles. According to a later analysis, parvovirus B19, influenza, CMV and Epstein-Barr virus appeared linked to several top co-occurrence clusters. A further reported finding was that TCR beta sequences accurately predicted the HLA-A and HLA-B alleles for most subjects in the first cohort. Around 16 rarely observed V segments, including chromosome 9 orphons, were excluded from the earlier analysis of approximately 500 of the donors because counts were too low. V-gene and J-gene trimming of TCR beta chains was associated with a missense DCLRE1C variant in a later genetic analysis, and the association was replicated in an independent cohort. The study listed 164 TCR beta chains as associated with cytomegalovirus. The 87-base-pair reads could not distinguish some IMGT-functional V segments, including TRBV6-2 and TRBV6-3, so those segments were excluded. A cluster of highly shared sequence variants was judged likely to represent a technical artifact of the sequencing pipeline. A later genetic analysis reported fewer N-insertions in productive TCRs among donors in an Asian-associated ancestry cluster than the roughly 700-donor mean. For the cohort, immune exposure information was limited to CMV serostatus. The cohort was sequenced for TCR beta chains only, and without alpha or paired-chain data the features that could be detected were limited. Most CMV-associated TCR beta chains appeared to be HLA-restricted in a later analysis, and the HLA associations seemed to be driven largely by CMV exposure. HLA typing was unavailable for some donors at each locus, so association tests used only the typed subset. Most TCR sequences were observed very rarely across donors, whereas some public TCRs were present in many individuals. It was suggested by the authors that the approach could potentially be generalized to other disease states and immunological phenotypes. Correlated functional status among segregating V segments might reflect linkage disequilibrium, but an unknown experimental factor could not be ruled out. Compared with equally common non-associated chains, HLA-associated TCR beta chains in a later analysis were more clonally expanded and had lower generation probabilities. When HLA alleles, especially DR and DQ, strongly co-occurred, TCR associations were difficult to assign to individual alleles. Roughly uniform sequencing depth across donors was assumed in presence/absence analyses, although this assumption may not hold. Specific HLA alleles were associated with over 15,000 TCR beta sequences at a false discovery rate of 0.05 in a later analysis. Broadly in line with IMGT annotations, most TCR beta V segments showed up in productive rearrangements about 87% or about 30% of the time in an earlier analysis of approximately 640 of the donors.

The library was made by the immunoSEQ multiplex PCR assay. For the multiplex PCR, a mixture combining 60 forward primers for TCR Vbeta segments and 13 reverse primers for TCR Jbeta segments was used. Amplification of the CDR3 region of rearranged TCR beta genes was performed with a multiplex PCR assay on genomic DNA. Amplified TCR beta libraries were sequenced as 87-base-pair reads on the Illumina HiSeq System. In the paper's pipeline: A later analysis tallied 75 million to 95 million unique TCR beta chains across the roughly 610 repertoires, and 10 million to 11 million of those chains were shared by two or more donors. To remove PCR and sequencing errors, raw reads were error-corrected and collapsed into unique sequences using a nearest-neighbor algorithm that merged closely related sequences. V, D and J gene segments were assigned by aligning CDR3 sequences to IMGT reference sequences. For a sequence to be retained, a match of at least six nucleotides to both a V gene segment and a J gene segment was required. Rearrangements were called productive when the CDR3 lacked stop codons and stayed in frame with V and J; all others were non-productive. CDR3 was defined by IMGT convention, running from the second conserved V-encoded cysteine to the conserved J-encoded phenylalanine. The earlier analysis of 550 to 650 of the donors excluded any sequence lacking an unambiguous match to a single V gene segment. An earlier analysis of several hundred of the donors called V segments functional above 56.7% productive rearrangements and segregating when the between-donor standard deviation exceeded 5%. A statistical classification framework was built for diagnosing cytomegalovirus status from the catalog of TCR beta chain sequences. V and J gene assignment, in a later analysis, came from comparing TCR nucleotide sequences with IMGT/GENE-DB human TR gene sequences. The TCRdist pipeline was used in a later analysis to assign CDR3 sequences and most-parsimonious VDJ recombination scenarios. In a later analysis, each TCR beta chain was defined by its CDR3 amino acid sequence together with its V-gene family, and reads lacking a unique V-gene family were excluded. To address suspected cross-contamination and a sequencing artifact, a later analysis removed 592 highly shared, low-generation-probability nucleotide sequences. A later analysis calculated a clonal expansion index for each public chain from normalized within-repertoire ranks of inferred template counts. Generation probabilities in a later analysis came from a VDJ recombination model fitted to out-of-frame rearrangements, and those results were checked against IGoR. A later analysis scored TCR-TCR, TCR-HLA and TCR-CMV co-occurrence with hypergeometric tests, applying a repertoire-size bias correction to TCR pairs. A later analysis estimated false discovery rates by permuting HLA or CMV assignments 20 times. A later analysis grouped co-occurring TCRs with DBSCAN, adding TCRdist sequence similarity when clustering within HLA-allele-positive subsets. Co-occurrence clustering excluded repertoires with fewer than 30,000 or more than 120,000 public chains, plus five with anomalous nucleotide sharing. TCRdb stores this immuneACCESS table with in-frame sequences only. Part of the clones is absent; in the studies checked, under half of the shortfall reflects unresolved V genes, and no reason is known for the rest. D and trimming come from the DNA, and the V and J calls and clone size come from that table. In this sample the table shows 85,000 to 100,000 clones, just under 85% of which occur a single time. Around 5.6% of the sample is in the top ten clones.

Counted from cysteine to phenylalanine, this CDR3 has 14 amino acids. CDR3 DNA is the only sequence kept; it has 42 bases, read in frame from the first base. CDR1 and CDR2 are drawn from the germline V gene: SGHDT, YYEEEE. V sheds 2 bases and J sheds 3 bases, leaving 9 bases between their ends. The cohort comprised 670 or so healthy bone marrow donors. At the time of sampling, every cohort member was nominally healthy, though immune exposures that went unrecorded were likely present. The donor tested CMV seropositive, placing the donor among the approximately 290 seropositive members of the cohort. Every donor gave a peripheral blood sample, and the peripheral blood mononuclear cells from that sample were used for TCR beta sequencing. Genomic DNA extraction from the blood cell samples was performed with the Qiagen DNeasy Blood Extraction Kit.

Here the chain combines TRBV5-6 and TRBJ1-5; the D gene remains uncertain. The material sequenced was PBMCs. This sequence was found in a woman under 30 in good health and CMV-seropositive. For the CDR3, the sequence is CASSFEGDNQPQHF. The nucleotides read TGTGCCAGCAGCTTTGAGGGAGACAATCAGCCCCAGCATTTT.